This paragraph reports one TCR beta chain. The antigen is undetermined. The record originates from a study of T cells in localized non-small cell lung cancer. In germline, CDR1 is SGHRS, CDR2 YFSETQ. This CDR3 spans 14 amino acids. Unmatched junction bases numbered 1, after V lost 0 bases and J lost 4 bases. Using immunoSEQ multiplex PCR, the repertoire was profiled, and TCRdb retains in-frame clones only, with some absent. Here the sample spans approximately 83,000 clones, more than 75% being singletons. The study, taken as a whole, reports: Adjacent uninvolved lung had the highest clonality, suggesting focused antigen responses.

Here the sequenced sample was peripheral blood, taken before any cancer treatment. The clonotype comes from a woman aged 40-75 years with stage I squamous cell lung carcinoma. The chain couples TRBV5-1 to TRBJ1-3, with 7 nucleotides matching TRBD1. As DNA, the CDR3 is TGCGCCAGCAGCTTGGAGGGACAGGGAAACACCATATATTTT. Protein: CASSLEGQGNTIYF.